The text below deals with one T cell receptor (beta chain). The sample comes from a study of blood T cell repertoires in COVID-19. Across the whole study: Spain, Italy and the United States supplied samples that represented acute and convalescent COVID-19. T cells, B-cell-depleted T cells, or PBMCs provided the cDNA or gDNA that served as material.

In the source study's methods: Amplification with reference gene primers provided the estimates of nucleated cell counts. Generated by immunoSEQ multiplex PCR, the TCRdb table keeps only in-frame clones and is missing some. From that table come the V and J calls and clone size; the DNA was used to work out D and trimming. The sample includes more than 85,000 clones, 80% to 95% seen only once; the top ten take 0.97%. CDR3 length equals 15 residues. V lost 3 bases and J lost 0; bases outside the gene matches: 2. Looked up from germline, CDR1 is SEHNR and CDR2 is FQNEAQ (reference sequence). Input material: peripheral blood. This TCR was sampled from a man aged 55 to 69 with acute or convalescent COVID-19. The J gene is TRBJ2-1, the V gene TRBV7-9, with TRBD2 identical over 7 bases. The CDR3 nucleotides read TGTGCCAGCAGCTTCGGCGGGAGCTCCTACAATGAGCAGTTCTTC. Its protein product is CASSFGGSSYNEQFF. Variable domain in full (rest from reference TRBV7-9 and TRBJ2-1): DTGVSQNPRHKITKRGQNVTFRCDPISEHNRLYWYRQTLGQGPEFLTYFQNEAQLEKSRLLSDRFSAERPKGSFSTLEIQRTEQGDSAMYLCASSFGGSSYNEQFFGPGTRLTVL.